Listed below are T cell receptor beta chains from one sample, sequenced in a study of cytomegalovirus exposure and HLA in healthy donors. Some clones are missing from TCRdb's copy, which holds only in-frame ones; the method was immunoSEQ multiplex PCR. The table includes about 150,000 clones, around 80% detected once. Sequenced: PBMCs. The receptors originated from a man under 40 in good health and CMV-seropositive. The CDR3 runs from the conserved cysteine through the conserved F or W. A D gene is named only where the DNA matches it firmly. Only part of the rows carry a size: once, few, many, or a class if the clone is expanded.

size	V	D	J	CDR3	DNA
.	TRBV5-1	.	TRBJ2-2	CASSFLVTGELFF	TGCGCCAGCAGCTTCCTAGTCACCGGGGAGCTGTTTTTT
few	TRBV28	.	TRBJ2-7	CASRTNSYEQYF	TGTGCCAGTCGGACAAACTCCTACGAGCAGTACTTC
.	TRBV5-4	.	TRBJ1-1	CASSLVSAGEAFF	TGTGCCAGCAGCTTGGTCTCGGCAGGTGAAGCTTTCTTT
.	TRBV28	TRBD1	TRBJ1-4	CASKGQGNEKLFF	TGTGCCAGCAAGGGACAGGGTAATGAAAAACTGTTTTTT
few	TRBV28	TRBD2	TRBJ2-7	CASSLWVGLAGGVPYEQYF	TGTGCCAGCAGTTTATGGGTGGGACTAGCGGGAGGAGTGCCCTACGAGCAGTACTTC
.	TRBV7-9	TRBD1	TRBJ2-7	CASSLVNRGFSSYEQYF	TGTGCCAGCAGCTTAGTAAACAGGGGATTCTCCTCCTACGAGCAGTACTTC
.	TRBV28	TRBD2	TRBJ2-5	CASSLPGGRGETQYF	TGTGCCAGCAGTTTACCGGGCGGGAGAGGAGAGACCCAGTACTTC
.	TRBV18	.	TRBJ2-7	CASSPGDTTYEQYF	TGTGCCAGCTCACCGGGAGATACCACCTACGAGCAGTACTTC
once	TRBV18	.	TRBJ1-1	CASSQQGKSDTEAFF	TGTGCCAGCTCACAGCAGGGGAAGTCGGACACTGAAGCTTTCTTT
few	TRBV19	.	TRBJ2-3	CASSIVLGESTQYF	TGTGCCAGTAGTATAGTACTGGGAGAGAGTACGCAGTATTTT
.	TRBV7-3	TRBD2	TRBJ2-1	CASSLVGRGLHEQFF	TGTGCCAGCAGCTTAGTGGGGCGGGGACTACATGAGCAGTTCTTC
few	TRBV28	TRBD1	TRBJ2-5	CASSLGQGAGQETQYF	TGTGCCAGCAGTTTAGGACAGGGGGCGGGTCAAGAGACCCAGTACTTC
.	TRBV28	.	TRBJ2-3	CASSSLSYFSTDTQYF	TGTGCCAGCAGTTCCCTTAGCTATTTTAGCACAGATACGCAGTATTTT
.	TRBV27	TRBD2	TRBJ2-5	CASSLFGTSGTIQETQYF	TGTGCCAGCAGTTTATTTGGGACTAGCGGGACCATCCAAGAGACCCAGTACTTC
.	TRBV19	TRBD2	TRBJ2-3	CASGEGRLSTDTQYF	TGTGCCAGTGGGGAGGGCAGACTCAGCACAGATACGCAGTATTTT
.	TRBV4-2	.	TRBJ2-5	CASSQDRAGETQYF	TGTGCCAGCAGCCAAGACAGGGCAGGGGAGACCCAGTACTTC
.	TRBV18	TRBD2	TRBJ2-5	CASSTKIAGEGETQYF	TGTGCCAGCTCAACCAAGATAGCGGGAGAAGGAGAGACCCAGTACTTC